Detailed here is one T cell receptor (beta chain). Original analysis: Reference gene primer amplification gave estimated nucleated cell counts. Profiled with immunoSEQ multiplex PCR; TCRdb holds only in-frame clones, not every one. The D gene and trimming were derived from the DNA, and the V and J assignments and clone size from that table. The table includes approximately 200,000 clones, 70% to 90% detected once. The sample is drawn from a study of blood T cell repertoires in COVID-19. Study information: Sites in the United States, Italy and Spain provided acute and convalescent COVID-19 samples. T cells, B-cell-depleted T cells, or PBMCs provided the cDNA or gDNA that served as material.

V lost 0 bases and J lost 2; bases outside the gene matches: 16. The CDR3 loop spans 20 amino acids. In germline, CDR1 is MNHEY, CDR2 SVGEGT. The chain combines TRBV6-2 or TRBV6-3 with TRBJ2-7; 10 bases match TRBD2. The specimen sequenced was peripheral blood. The origin of this receptor is a young man with active or convalescent COVID-19. This CDR3 reads CASSYSLQQLSGRAPYEQYF. CDR3 in DNA: TGTGCCAGCAGTTACTCCTTGCAGCAACTCAGCGGGAGGGCCCCCTACGAGCAGTACTTC.